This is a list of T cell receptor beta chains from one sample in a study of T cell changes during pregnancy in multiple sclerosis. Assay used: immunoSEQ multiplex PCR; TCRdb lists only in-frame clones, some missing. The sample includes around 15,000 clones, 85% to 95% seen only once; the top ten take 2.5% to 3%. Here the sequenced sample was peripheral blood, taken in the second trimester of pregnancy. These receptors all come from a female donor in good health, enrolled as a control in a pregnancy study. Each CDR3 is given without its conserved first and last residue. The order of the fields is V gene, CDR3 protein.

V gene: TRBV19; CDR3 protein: ASSKTRPTSGVSGNTIY
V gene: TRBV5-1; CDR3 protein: ASSPGGYSNQPQH
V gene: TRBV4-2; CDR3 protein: ASSQEGTSGSEQY
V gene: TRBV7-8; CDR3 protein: ASSFLRGPNGYT
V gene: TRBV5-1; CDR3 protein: ASSSGGDFTGGT
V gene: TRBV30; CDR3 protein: AWSVGGYEQY
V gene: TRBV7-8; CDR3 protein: ASSVDRGARGDTQY
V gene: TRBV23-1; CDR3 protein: ASSQSGPPEQY
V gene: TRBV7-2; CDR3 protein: ASSEPGTGTYGYT
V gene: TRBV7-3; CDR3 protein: ASSPWGGVETGELF
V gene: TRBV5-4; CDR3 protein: ASSPGGQDTDTQY
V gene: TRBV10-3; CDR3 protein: AISGMIGQITYEQY
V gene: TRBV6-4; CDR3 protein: ASSDSGGATDTQY
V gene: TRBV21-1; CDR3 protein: ASSKIWGGAWDTQY
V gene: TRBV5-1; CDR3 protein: ASSLFPGLQYQETQY
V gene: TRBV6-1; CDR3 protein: ASSLPPGGTDTQY
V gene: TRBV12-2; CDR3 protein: ASRLLAGEEKLF
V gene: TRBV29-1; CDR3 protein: SVEVRQSYYGYT
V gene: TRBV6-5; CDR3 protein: ASSYSGSNQPQH
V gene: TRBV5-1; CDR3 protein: ASRQGMNTGELF
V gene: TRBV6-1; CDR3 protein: ASSDRGYGYT
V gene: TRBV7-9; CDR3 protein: ASSLEAGARLEQF
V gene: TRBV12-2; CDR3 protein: ASRPRRGGLGSSTDTQY
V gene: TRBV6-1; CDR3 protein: ASSPTGATNYGCT
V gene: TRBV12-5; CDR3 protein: ASGLERSLAKNIQY
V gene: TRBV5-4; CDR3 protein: ASSERTGIIGEQY
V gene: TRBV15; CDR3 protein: ATSITSGGSYNEQF
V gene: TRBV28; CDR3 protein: ASNFGRVYEQY
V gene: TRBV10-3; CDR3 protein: ATTQPGSTDTQY
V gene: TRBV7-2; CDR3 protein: ASSYHFSGTLGGGIQY
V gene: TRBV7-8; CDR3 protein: ASSLAQGKTGNQPQH
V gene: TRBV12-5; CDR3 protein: ASGLVLGGGGNQPQH
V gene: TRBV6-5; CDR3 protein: ASSYSGQGGYGYT
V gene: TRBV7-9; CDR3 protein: ASSLPSGRINNEQF
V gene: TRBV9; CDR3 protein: ASSVERAPMVNEQF
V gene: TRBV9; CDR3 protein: ASSFSGDSSTEAF